The 4 T cell receptor beta chains in this list originate from one sample, sequenced in a study of T cells in Graves' hyperthyroidism and ophthalmopathy. The TCR beta CDR3 regions underwent amplification using RNA transcripts as the source. With the HTBI primer set, the TCR CDR3 went through a first round of RT-PCR. TCRdb reanalysed the multiplex PCR reads using MiXCR and keeps one entry per CDR3 protein. The table lists hundreds of thousands of distinct CDR3 sequences, about 14% of them singletons. The sequenced sample consisted of blood. The receptors originated from a woman in her forties or fifties with Graves' ophthalmopathy.

This clonotype came up a few times. V gene TRBV5-1 combines with J gene TRBJ2-1; TRBD2 matches 8 bases. The CDR3 has 16 residues. V was pared by 4 bases and J by 0 bases, with 6 bases of the junction left unmatched. Germline V gives CDR1 SGHRS, CDR2 YFSETQ. The CDR3 DNA follows: TGCGCCAGCAGCACCGTAGCGGGGAGCTCCTACAATGAGCAGTTCTTC. Protein sequence: CASSTVAGSSYNEQFF.

The gene calls are TRBV12-3 or TRBV12-4 and TRBJ2-7; tentatively, D is TRBD1 (5 bases). V gave up 6 bases and J gave up 1 base, with 13 bases separating them. The CDR3 sequence is 14 residues long. The CDR3 bases are TGTGCCAGCAGCCAAGATGACAGATCCTACGAGCAGTACTTC. Encoded protein: CASSQDDRSYEQYF.

With regard to this clonotype: A read error may produce the germline difference seen at one junction end. This chain uses TRBV30 with TRBJ1-1; D remains ambiguous. Germline values: CDR1 GTSNPN, CDR2 SVGIG (reference sequence). The CDR3 runs to 14 residues. This CDR3 reads CAWSIGTVNTGAFF. CDR3 in DNA: TGTGCCTGGAGTATTGGAACAGTGAACACTGGAGCTTTCTTT.

This clonotype was detected ten times or more. This chain joins TRBV28 and TRBJ2-7; D gene ambiguous. In germline, CDR1 is MDHEN, CDR2 SYDVKM. V lost 3 bases and J 6 bases, leaving 15 bases between the germline ends. The CDR3 loop spans 14 amino acids. The CDR3 DNA is TGTGCCAGCAGTTTGAAAAATCGGGTGGGCGAGCAGTACTTC. Translated, it gives CASSLKNRVGEQYF. Supplemented by reference TRBV28 and TRBJ2-7, the full variable domain reads DVKVTQSSRYLVKRTGEKVFLECVQDMDHENMFWYRQDPGLGLRLIYFSYDVKMKEKGDIPEGYSVSREKKERFSLILESASTNQTSMYLCASSLKNRVGEQYFGPGTRLTVT.